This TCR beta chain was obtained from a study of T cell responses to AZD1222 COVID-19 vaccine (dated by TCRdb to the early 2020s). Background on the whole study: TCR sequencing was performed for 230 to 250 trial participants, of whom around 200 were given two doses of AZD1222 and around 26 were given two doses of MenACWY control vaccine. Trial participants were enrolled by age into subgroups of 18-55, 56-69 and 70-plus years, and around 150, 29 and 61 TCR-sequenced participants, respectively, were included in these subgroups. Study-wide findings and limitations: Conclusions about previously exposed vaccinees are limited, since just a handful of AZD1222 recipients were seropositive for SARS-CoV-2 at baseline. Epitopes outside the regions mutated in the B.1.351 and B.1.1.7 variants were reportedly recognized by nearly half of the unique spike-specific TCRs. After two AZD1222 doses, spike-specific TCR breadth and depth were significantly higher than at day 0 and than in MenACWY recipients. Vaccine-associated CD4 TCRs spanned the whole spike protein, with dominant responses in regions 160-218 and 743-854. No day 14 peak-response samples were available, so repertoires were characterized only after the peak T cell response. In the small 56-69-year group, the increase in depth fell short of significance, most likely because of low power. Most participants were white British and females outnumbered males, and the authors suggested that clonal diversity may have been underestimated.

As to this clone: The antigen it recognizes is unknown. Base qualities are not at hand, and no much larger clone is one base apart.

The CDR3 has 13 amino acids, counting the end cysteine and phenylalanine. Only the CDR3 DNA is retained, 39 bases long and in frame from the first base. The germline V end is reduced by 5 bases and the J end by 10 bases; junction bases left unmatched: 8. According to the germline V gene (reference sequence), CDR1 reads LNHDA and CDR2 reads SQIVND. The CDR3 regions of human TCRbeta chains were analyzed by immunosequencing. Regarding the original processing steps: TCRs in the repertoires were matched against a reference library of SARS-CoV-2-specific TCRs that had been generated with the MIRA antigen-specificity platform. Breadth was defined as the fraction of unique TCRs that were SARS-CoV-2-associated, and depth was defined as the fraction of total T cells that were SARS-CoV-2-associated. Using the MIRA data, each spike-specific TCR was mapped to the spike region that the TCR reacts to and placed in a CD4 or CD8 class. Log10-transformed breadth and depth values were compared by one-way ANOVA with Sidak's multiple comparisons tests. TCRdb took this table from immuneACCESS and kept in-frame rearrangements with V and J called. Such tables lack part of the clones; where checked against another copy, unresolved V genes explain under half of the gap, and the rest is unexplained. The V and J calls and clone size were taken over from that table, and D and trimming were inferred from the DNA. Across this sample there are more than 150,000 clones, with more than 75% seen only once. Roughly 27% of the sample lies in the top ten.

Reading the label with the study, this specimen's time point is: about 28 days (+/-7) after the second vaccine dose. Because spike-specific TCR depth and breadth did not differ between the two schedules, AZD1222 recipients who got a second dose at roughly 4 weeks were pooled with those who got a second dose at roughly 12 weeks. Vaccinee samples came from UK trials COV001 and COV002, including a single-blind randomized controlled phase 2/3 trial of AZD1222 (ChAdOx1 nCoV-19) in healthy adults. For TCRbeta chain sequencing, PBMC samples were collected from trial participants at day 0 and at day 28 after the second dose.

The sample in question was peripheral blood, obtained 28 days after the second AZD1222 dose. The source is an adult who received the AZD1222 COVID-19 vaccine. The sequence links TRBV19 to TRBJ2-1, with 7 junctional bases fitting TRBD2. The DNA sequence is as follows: TGTGCCAGTAGTTTCCTAGCGGCGGGGGAGCAGTTCTTC. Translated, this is CASSFLAAGEQFF.